The 24 T cell receptor beta chains reported below all come from one sample, sequenced in a study of identical twins. One entry per CDR3 protein results from TCRdb running MiXCR on the 5' RACE reads. The sample has about 730,000 distinct CDR3 sequences, 21% seen once. A further study also used this sample, focusing on T cells expressing NK-cell markers.

Sequenced material: PBMCs. The receptors were sampled from a woman between 18 and 30 years old in good health.

CDR3 in amino acids: CASSPLGTSGRHEQYF. CDR3 nucleotide sequence: TGTGCCAGCAGCCCCTTAGGGACTAGCGGGAGACACGAGCAGTACTTC. The chain employs TRBV27 and TRBJ2-7; 14 bases align to TRBD2. The CDR3 sequence is 16 residues long. Germline CDR1 and CDR2: MNHEY and SMNVEV (reference sequence). After removal of 6 bases from V and 5 bases from J, the junction contained 9 bases not matched to a gene.

The V gene is TRBV30, the J gene TRBJ2-3; D might be TRBD1 (5 bases). CDR3 size: 15 residues. Germline CDR1 is GTSNPN and CDR2 is SVGIG (reference sequence). Trimming pared 0 bases from V and 4 bases from J, leaving 14 bases between. The CDR3 DNA follows: TGTGCCTGGAGTGTACTCGACAGATCGGCAGATACGCAGTATTTT. This encodes CAWSVLDRSADTQYF.

In its sample, this clonotype was seen a few times. The chain carries TRBV5-6 and TRBJ2-7; tentative D call: TRBD1 (6 bases). Germline V gene lookup returns CDR1 SGHDT and CDR2 YYEEEE. The V and J ends lost 6 bases and 0 bases respectively, with 16 bases between them. This CDR3 has 15 residues. CDR3 coding DNA: TGTGCCAGCACCCTGGGACACACTAGCTCCTACGAGCAGTACTTC. Protein product: CASTLGHTSSYEQYF.

The chain carries TRBV12-3 or TRBV12-4 and TRBJ2-1; D is possibly TRBD2 (6 bases). V was shortened by 7 bases and J by 7 bases, with 14 bases between the two germline ends. This CDR3 is 13 amino acids long. The CDR3: CASNPVSGNEQFF. For the CDR3, the DNA is TGTGCCAGCAATCCCGTCAGCGGGAATGAGCAGTTCTTC.

This clonotype was observed a few times. The V call is TRBV7-8, the J call TRBJ2-3; TRBD1 aligns across 7 bases. CDR1 SGHVS and CDR2 FQNEAQ come from the germline V gene. The J segment lost 4 bases and the V segment lost 2 bases, leaving 9 bases of the junction unmatched. The CDR3 is made up of 16 amino acids. CDR3 residues: CASSLLSTRGSDTQYF. Here the CDR3 DNA reads TGTGCCAGCAGCTTACTCTCTACCAGGGGGTCAGATACGCAGTATTTT. Based on the CDR3 plus reference TRBV7-8 and TRBJ2-3, the full variable domain is GAGVSQSPRYKVAKRGQDVALRCDPISGHVSLFWYQQALGQGPEFLTYFQNEAQLDKSGLPSDRFFAERPEGSVSTLKIQRTQQEDSAVYLCASSLLSTRGSDTQYFGPGTRLTVL.

This clonotype was observed many times. The CDR3 spells CSGGTVGELFF. For the CDR3, the DNA is TGCAGCGGTGGGACAGTCGGGGAGCTGTTTTTT. The chain carries TRBV29-1 and TRBJ2-2; 7 bases align to TRBD1. The CDR3 contains 11 residues. Germline V CDR1 and CDR2: SQVTM, ANQGSEA. J lost 7 bases, V lost 7 bases, and 3 bases had no gene match.

There are many counts of this clonotype. The gene calls are TRBV11-1 and TRBJ2-1, with 10 bases that match TRBD2. This CDR3 contains 15 residues. Germline CDR1 is SGHAT and CDR2 is FQDESV (reference sequence). V shed 3 bases and J 2 bases; nucleotides not matched to a gene: 1. The CDR3 DNA reads TGTGCCAGCAGCTTTAGCGGGGGGCCCTACAATGAGCAGTTCTTC. This translates into CASSFSGGPYNEQFF.

The J gene is TRBJ2-7, the V gene TRBV11-1; 7 positions match TRBD2. V was pared by 6 bases and J by 9 bases, with 26 bases of the junction left unmatched. From germline, CDR1 is SGHAT and CDR2 FQDESV (reference sequence). The CDR3 runs to 18 residues. As DNA, the CDR3 is TGTGCCAGCAGTCATTTAGGGTCTGGCAGCGGGAAAACAGGCGTGCAGTACTTC. Its translation: CASSHLGSGSGKTGVQYF.

This clonotype was detected ten times or more. This chain links TRBV20-1 with TRBJ2-1; 7 bases fit TRBD2. J gave up 4 bases and V 6 bases, and 12 bases lay outside the gene matches. The CDR3 runs 15 residues. Germline V gives CDR1 DFQATT, CDR2 SNEGSKA (reference sequence). The CDR3 DNA sequence: TGCAGTGCGACAGAAGCGGGACGTCCGTACAATGAGCAGTTCTTC. Its protein product is CSATEAGRPYNEQFF.

The chain is built from TRBV14 and TRBJ1-1; 8 nucleotides line up with TRBD1. J was trimmed by 2 bases and V by 4 bases; bases with no gene match: 6. In germline, CDR1 is SGHDN, CDR2 FVKESK. This CDR3 spans 15 amino acids. CDR3 in DNA: TGTGCCAGCAGCCGGGTGGGACAGGTAAACACTGAAGCTTTCTTT. Translated: CASSRVGQVNTEAFF.

In its sample, this clonotype was seen a few times. This chain links TRBV6-2 or TRBV6-3 with TRBJ2-1; 7 bases are a match to TRBD2. V dropped 5 bases and J dropped 12; count of bases not matched to a gene: 7. The V gene's germline CDR1 is MNHEY and CDR2 SVGEGT. The CDR3 spans 12 residues. In DNA, the CDR3 is TGTGCCAGCAGTCGTGGACCGGGAGGGCAGTTCTTC. Protein: CASSRGPGGQFF.

This clonotype was seen many times. The V call is TRBV5-1, the J call TRBJ2-1; possible D gene TRBD2, 6 bases. This CDR3 spans 13 amino acids. Germline V CDR1 and CDR2: SGHRS, YFSETQ. The V end was cut by 4 bases, the J end by 3 bases, with 8 bases between. As DNA, the CDR3 is TGCGCCAGCAGCATCGGGGGCTACAATGAGCAGTTCTTC. As protein: CASSIGGYNEQFF.

The chain carries TRBV5-1 and TRBJ1-1, with unresolved D. From germline, CDR1 is SGHRS and CDR2 YFSETQ. Trimming removed 3 bases from V and 1 base from J, with 10 bases in between. The CDR3 spans 14 residues. The chain's CDR3 is CASSYMVENTEAFF. CDR3 DNA sequence: TGCGCCAGCAGCTACATGGTGGAGAACACTGAAGCTTTCTTT.

The rearrangement joins TRBV2 to TRBJ2-1; maybe TRBD2 (5 bases). The CDR3 is 13 residues long. Trimming removed 4 bases at V and 7 bases at J, with 11 bases between. CDR1 and CDR2 from the germline V gene are SNHLY and FYNNEI. In nucleotides, the CDR3 is TGTGCCAGCAGTGGGGAGTCGGGGAATGAGCAGTTCTTC. Translated: CASSGESGNEQFF.

The V gene is TRBV20-1, the J gene TRBJ2-3; TRBD2 is a possible D gene (6 bases). V dropped 3 bases and J dropped 0 bases, with 10 bases sitting between them. Germline CDR1 reads DFQATT; CDR2 reads SNEGSKA (reference sequence). This CDR3 is built from 14 residues. CDR3 region: CSASGSRSTDTQYF. The CDR3 DNA is TGCAGTGCTAGCGGGAGTCGGAGCACAGATACGCAGTATTTT.

This clonotype was observed a handful of times. The rearrangement uses TRBV3-1 and TRBJ2-2; 12 positions match TRBD2. Germline loops: CDR1 LGHDT, CDR2 YNNKEL (reference sequence). Germline trimming cut 3 bases from V and 2 bases from J; bases unmatched to any gene: 4. The CDR3 runs to 17 residues. The chain's CDR3 is CASSQGTSGSNTGELFF. In DNA form, the CDR3 reads TGTGCCAGCAGCCAGGGGACTAGCGGGTCCAACACCGGGGAGCTGTTTTTT.

This clonotype was seen a few times. The J gene is TRBJ2-7, the V gene TRBV6-1, with no clear D. V lost 5 bases to trimming and J lost 0 bases, with 11 bases between them. The CDR3 totals 14 residues. Per the germline V gene, CDR1 is MNHNS and CDR2 is SASEGT. CDR3 DNA sequence: TGTGCCAGCAGTCTTTCGGACCCCTCCTACGAGCAGTACTTC. It is translated as CASSLSDPSYEQYF.

For this clonotype: One end of the junction does not line up with germline, which may come from a read error. V is TRBV5-1 and J is TRBJ1-1; D call uncertain. The CDR3 sequence is 9 residues long. CDR1 SGHRS and CDR2 YFSETQ come from the germline V gene. DNA of the CDR3: TGCGCCCGCAGAGAGTCGGCTTTCTTT. Its translation is CARRESAFF.

V gene TRBV5-6 combines with J gene TRBJ2-3; the D gene is possibly TRBD2 (6 bases). Germline CDR1 and CDR2: SGHDT and YYEEEE. The ends were cut back, 1 base at V and 1 base at J, with 10 bases in the middle. The CDR3 length is 15 residues. In DNA form, the CDR3 reads TGTGCCAGCAGCTTGTTACAGCGGGGCACAGATACGCAGTATTTT. Translating gives CASSLLQRGTDTQYF.

This clonotype showed up many times. The chain carries TRBV29-1 and TRBJ2-7; D is possibly TRBD2 (8 bases). The CDR3 has 11 residues. V lost 6 bases and J lost 12, with 18 bases in between. Germline V gives CDR1 SQVTM, CDR2 ANQGSEA. Written as DNA, the CDR3 is TGCAGCGTGGCCGGGGGGGGACAGCGGTACTTC. This translates into CSVAGGGQRYF.

This clonotype was seen many times. V and J are TRBV20-1 and TRBJ2-7, with D possibly matching TRBD1 (7 bases). This CDR3 has 15 residues. The ends were cut back, 0 bases at V and 5 bases at J, with 17 bases in the middle. Germline CDR1 is DFQATT and CDR2 is SNEGSKA (reference sequence). The CDR3 loop is CSARDLTGRTHEQYF. Written as DNA, the CDR3 is TGCAGTGCTAGAGATTTGACAGGGAGGACCCACGAGCAGTACTTC.

This clonotype was recorded a few times. The V gene is TRBV20-1, the J gene TRBJ2-1; D is possibly TRBD2 (6 bases). The CDR3 sequence is 16 residues long. Germline V gene data show CDR1 as DFQATT and CDR2 as SNEGSKA (reference sequence). The V end was cut by 6 bases, the J end by 6 bases, with 24 bases between. The CDR3 coding sequence is TGCAGTGCCCTCTCCCCCTACGGGAGCGACCTCAATGAGCAGTTCTTC. Translated, it gives CSALSPYGSDLNEQFF.

The table lists this clonotype with a few counts. This sequence joins TRBV5-1 and TRBJ2-3; TRBD2 agrees at 8 bases. The CDR3 spans 15 residues. After removal of 0 bases from V and 4 bases from J, the junction contained 4 bases not matched to a gene. Looked up from germline, CDR1 is SGHRS and CDR2 is YFSETQ. CDR3 sequence (DNA): TGCGCCAGCAGCTTGGCGGGAGGGATGGCAGATACGCAGTATTTT. This codes for CASSLAGGMADTQYF.

This rearrangement joins TRBV12-3 or TRBV12-4 to TRBJ1-1; D is unresolved. This CDR3 contains 12 residues. The V and J ends lost 4 bases and 1 base respectively, with 4 bases between them. The CDR3, as DNA: TGTGCCAGCAGTTGGCCGAACACTGAAGCTTTCTTT. As protein: CASSWPNTEAFF.